The TCR beta chain described here comes from a study of identical twins (dated by TCRdb to 2016 to 2017). At the level of the whole study: TCR alpha and beta repertoires from monozygotic twins, unrelated adults of various ages and cord blood were deep-sequenced to test whether fetal clonotypes persist. To rule out contamination, replicate twin experiments were performed at different times with different library preparation protocols. Broad study findings and their caveats: Excess twin sharing in beta out-of-frame sequences was weaker because fewer shared sequences lowered the signal-to-noise ratio. Compared with coincidental sharing between unrelated individuals, an excess of low generation-probability sequences was observed among out-of-frame TCR alpha sequences shared between twins. Because the same donors could not be followed over many years, conclusions were based on cross-sectional statistical analysis. Invariant T cells such as MAIT and iNKT could partly confound zero-insertion analyses, though diverse VJ usage argued against this for most clonotypes. Out-of-frame TCR alpha sharing in monozygotic twins was systematically underestimated by recombination models, whereas sharing between unrelated individuals was in agreement with the recombination models. Fewer insertions were carried by abundant cord blood beta clonotypes, a similar but weaker trend appeared in young adult naive repertoires, and no such trend appeared in memory repertoires.

Only healthy Caucasian donors were included. The twin cohort consisted of three pairs of female monozygotic twins, all aged about 18 to 30 years. Miltenyi CD45RO+ enrichment and human naive T-cell isolation kits were used to isolate memory (CD45RO+) and naive T cells from PBMC. This clonotype was seen more than once but under ten times. Its antigen is still unknown. No quality values exist for individual bases; no much larger clone is one base distant. Libraries were built with 5' RACE. The data were produced on an Illumina HiSeq 2000. Template switching introduced a universal primer binding site; the final cDNA contained a unique molecular identifier, enabling accurate counting of TCR cDNA molecules. Specific primers in the conserved constant-segment region were used to synthesize first-strand cDNA for TCR alpha and beta chains. To control for contamination, every cDNA library was double barcoded, receiving both a SMART-Mk sample barcode and Illumina barcodes. TruSeq adapter sequences along with Illumina sample barcodes were introduced in two successive PCR steps. The Illumina HiSeq platform was used with custom primers to sequence TCR alpha and beta cDNA libraries. As for the authors' bioinformatics: MiGEC was used to process raw reads and extract unique molecular identifiers, and MiXCR was used to find CDR3 positions. For each individual, recombination models were inferred using an EM algorithm with the repgenHMM and IGoR tools. The analysis of shared clonotypes was done with the tcR package in R, with sharing normalized by the product of cloneset sizes. To study raw recombination without the effects of thymic and clonal selection, out-of-frame nonproductive sequences were analyzed. TCRdb ran its own pipeline on the public reads, namely fastp trimming at Q25 and MiXCR clone calling, and kept in-frame beta chains. Here each entry gathers all rows of one CDR3 protein and keeps the most common genes and DNA. The V and J calls were determined by TCRdb, not by the authors. Across this sample there are 200,000 to 250,000 distinct CDR3 sequences, with roughly an eighth seen only once. The ten largest clones add up to 4% to 5% of the sample.

These data were also reused for a study on yellow fever vaccine responses in identical twins. That second publication adds: The T cell response to vaccination in identical twins was reported by the authors to appear partly convergent and partly personalized. Focusing on identical twins, the study followed the T cell clones that responded to the vaccine, and did so with precision.

The sequencing input was memory (CD45RO+) T cells sorted from blood. What the cell subset or site label conveys for this sample: CD45RO+ enriched T cells. This receptor was taken from a woman aged 18-29 years in good health.

The CDR3 here reads CATSDYGQLETQYF. The DNA sequence follows: TGTGCCACCAGTGATTATGGACAGTTGGAGACCCAGTACTTC. The chain is made from TRBV24-1 and TRBJ2-5; TRBD1 is perhaps the D gene, given 6 matching bases. The CDR3, cysteine through phenylalanine, is 14 amino acids long. Of the read, only the CDR3 DNA is kept; its 42 bases are in frame from base 1. For CDR1 and CDR2, the germline V gene lists KGHDR and SFDVKD. V was cut back by 2 bases and J by 5 bases, leaving a gap of 11 bases between them.